Listed below are T cell receptor beta chains from one sample, sequenced in a study of neurological immune-mediated disorders. TCRdb re-analysed the 5' RACE reads in MiXCR, keeping a single row per CDR3 protein. Here the sample spans approximately 100,000 distinct CDR3 sequences, around 3.4% being singletons. The material sequenced was PBMCs. Source of these receptors: a woman between 18 and 30 years old with multiple sclerosis. Both conserved end residues are part of each CDR3. The order of the fields is clone size, V gene, D gene, J gene, CDR3 protein, CDR3 DNA. D genes are given only for firm matches. Clone sizes are shown as once, few, many, or a class for an expanded clone.

abundance: many
v_gene: TRBV20-1
d_gene: TRBD2
j_gene: TRBJ2-7
CDR3aa: CSARLGLAGVYEQYF
CDR3nt: TGCAGTGCTAGATTGGGACTAGCGGGAGTCTACGAGCAGTACTTC

abundance: many
v_gene: TRBV19
d_gene: TRBD1
j_gene: TRBJ1-2
CDR3aa: CASRISTDRVGYGYTF
CDR3nt: TGTGCCAGTAGGATTTCAACGGACAGGGTGGGCTATGGCTACACCTTC

abundance: many
v_gene: TRBV5-1
d_gene: .
j_gene: TRBJ2-7
CDR3aa: CASSTYTAYEQYF
CDR3nt: TGCGCCAGCAGCACCTACACTGCCTACGAGCAGTACTTC

abundance: many
v_gene: TRBV20-1
d_gene: .
j_gene: TRBJ2-2
CDR3aa: CSARDVGGTTGELFF
CDR3nt: TGCAGTGCTAGAGACGTAGGCGGGACCACCGGGGAGCTGTTTTTT

abundance: many
v_gene: TRBV11-2
d_gene: .
j_gene: TRBJ2-4
CDR3aa: CASSFEVYNKNIQYF
CDR3nt: TGTGCCAGCAGCTTTGAAGTGTATAACAAAAACATTCAGTACTTC

abundance: many
v_gene: TRBV21-1
d_gene: .
j_gene: TRBJ2-7
CDR3aa: CASSKVRLAGGPYEQYF
CDR3nt: TGTGCCAGCAGCAAAGTAAGGCTAGCGGGGGGGCCGTACGAGCAGTACTTC

abundance: many
v_gene: TRBV5-1
d_gene: .
j_gene: TRBJ2-3
CDR3aa: CASSPGPTSTDTQYF
CDR3nt: TGCGCCAGCAGCCCCGGCCCAACAAGCACAGATACGCAGTATTTT

abundance: many
v_gene: TRBV7-9
d_gene: .
j_gene: TRBJ1-2
CDR3aa: CASSLDGGSNYGYTF
CDR3nt: TGTGCCAGCAGCTTAGATGGGGGCTCTAACTATGGCTACACCTTC

abundance: many
v_gene: TRBV3-1
d_gene: .
j_gene: TRBJ1-2
CDR3aa: CASSRVRDVWDLGYGYTF
CDR3nt: TGTGCCAGCAGCCGCGTCCGGGACGTTTGGGACCTCGGCTATGGCTACACCTTC

abundance: many
v_gene: TRBV9
d_gene: .
j_gene: TRBJ2-5
CDR3aa: CASSVGGGETQYF
CDR3nt: TGTGCCAGCAGCGTAGGGGGAGGAGAGACCCAGTACTTC

abundance: many
v_gene: TRBV18
d_gene: TRBD2
j_gene: TRBJ2-5
CDR3aa: CASSPRTSGGKETQYF
CDR3nt: TGTGCCAGCTCACCCCGGACTAGCGGGGGGAAAGAGACCCAGTACTTC